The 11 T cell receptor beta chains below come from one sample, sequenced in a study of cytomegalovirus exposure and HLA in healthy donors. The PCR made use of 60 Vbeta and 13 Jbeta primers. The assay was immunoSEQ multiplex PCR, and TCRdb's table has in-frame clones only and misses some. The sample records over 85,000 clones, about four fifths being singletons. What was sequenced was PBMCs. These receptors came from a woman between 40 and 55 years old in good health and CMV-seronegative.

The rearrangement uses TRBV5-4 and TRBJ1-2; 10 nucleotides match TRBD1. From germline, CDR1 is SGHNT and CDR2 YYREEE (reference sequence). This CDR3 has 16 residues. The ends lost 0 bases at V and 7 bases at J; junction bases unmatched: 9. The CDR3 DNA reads TGTGCCAGCAGCTTGGGTGCGGGACAGGGGACGGGTGGCTACACCTTC. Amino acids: CASSLGAGQGTGGYTF.

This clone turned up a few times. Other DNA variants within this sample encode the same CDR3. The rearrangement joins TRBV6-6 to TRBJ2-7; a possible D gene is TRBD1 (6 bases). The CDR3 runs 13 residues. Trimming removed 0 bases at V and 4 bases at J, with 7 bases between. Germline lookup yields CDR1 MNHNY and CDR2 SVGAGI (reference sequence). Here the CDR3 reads CASSYSRGYEQYF. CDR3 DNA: TGTGCCAGCAGTTACTCGAGGGGGTACGAGCAGTACTTC.

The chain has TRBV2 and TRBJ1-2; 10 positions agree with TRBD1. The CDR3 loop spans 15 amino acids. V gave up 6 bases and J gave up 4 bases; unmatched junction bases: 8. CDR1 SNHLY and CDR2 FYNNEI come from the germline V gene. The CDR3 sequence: CASSGDRGLGYGYTF. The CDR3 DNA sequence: TGTGCCAGCAGCGGAGACAGGGGGCTCGGCTATGGCTACACCTTC.

In DNA form, the CDR3 reads TGTGCCAGCAGATCCGGGACAGTTAATGAAAAACTGTTTTTT. Residues: CASRSGTVNEKLFF. The gene calls are TRBV2 and TRBJ1-4; 7 nucleotides align to TRBD1. The V and J ends lost 6 bases and 4 bases, in that order; junction bases with no gene match: 5. CDR1 and CDR2 from the germline V gene are SNHLY and FYNNEI. There are 14 residues in the CDR3.

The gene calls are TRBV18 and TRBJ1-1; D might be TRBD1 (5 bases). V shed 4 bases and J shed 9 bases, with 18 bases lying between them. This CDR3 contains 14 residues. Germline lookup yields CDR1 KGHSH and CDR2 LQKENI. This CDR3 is CASSQPLDITKAFF. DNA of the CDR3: TGTGCCAGCTCACAACCGCTGGACATAACTAAAGCTTTCTTT.

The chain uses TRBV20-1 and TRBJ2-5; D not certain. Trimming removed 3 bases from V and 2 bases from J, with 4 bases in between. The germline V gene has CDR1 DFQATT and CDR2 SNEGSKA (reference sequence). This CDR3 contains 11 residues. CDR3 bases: TGCAGTGCTAGGCAGCAAGAGACCCAGTACTTC. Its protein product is CSARQQETQYF.

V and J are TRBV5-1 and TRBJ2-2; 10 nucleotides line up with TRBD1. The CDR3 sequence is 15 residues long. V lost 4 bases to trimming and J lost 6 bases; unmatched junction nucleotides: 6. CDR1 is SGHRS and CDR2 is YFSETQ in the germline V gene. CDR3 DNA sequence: TGCGCCAGCAGCCCGGGGGGACAGGGGTCCGGGGAGCTGTTTTTT. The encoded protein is CASSPGGQGSGELFF. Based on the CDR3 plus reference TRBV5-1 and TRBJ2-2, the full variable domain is KAGVTQTPRYLIKTRGQQVTLSCSPISGHRSVSWYQQTPGQGLQFLFEYFSETQRNKGNFPGRFSGRQFSNSRSEMNVSTLELGDSALYLCASSPGGQGSGELFFGEGSRLTVL.

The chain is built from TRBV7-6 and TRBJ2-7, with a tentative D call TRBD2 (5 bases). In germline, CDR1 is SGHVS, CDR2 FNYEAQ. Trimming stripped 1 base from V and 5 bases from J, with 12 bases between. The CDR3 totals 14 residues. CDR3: CASSLVGGSHEQYF. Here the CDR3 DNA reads TGTGCCAGCAGCTTAGTTGGAGGTTCCCACGAGCAGTACTTC.

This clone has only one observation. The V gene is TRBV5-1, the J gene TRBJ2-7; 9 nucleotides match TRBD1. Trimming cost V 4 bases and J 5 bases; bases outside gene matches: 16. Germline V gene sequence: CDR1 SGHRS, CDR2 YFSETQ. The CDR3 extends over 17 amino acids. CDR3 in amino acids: CASSIGKAGQGVHEQYF. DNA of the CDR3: TGCGCCAGCAGCATTGGAAAGGCGGGACAGGGAGTCCACGAGCAGTACTTC.

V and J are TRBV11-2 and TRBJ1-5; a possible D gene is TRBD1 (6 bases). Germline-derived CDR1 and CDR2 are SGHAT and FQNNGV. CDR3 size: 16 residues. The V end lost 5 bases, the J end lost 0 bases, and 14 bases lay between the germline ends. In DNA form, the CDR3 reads TGTGCCAGCAGCCCAGGGGCAGGGTCTAGCAATCAGCCCCAGCATTTT. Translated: CASSPGAGSSNQPQHF.

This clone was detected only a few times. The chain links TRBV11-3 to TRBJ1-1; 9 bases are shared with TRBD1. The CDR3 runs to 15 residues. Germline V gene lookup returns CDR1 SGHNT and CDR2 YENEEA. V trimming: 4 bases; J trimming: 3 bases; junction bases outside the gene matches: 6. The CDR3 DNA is TGTGCCAGCAGCTCCGGGACAGGGAAGGACACTGAAGCTTTCTTT. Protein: CASSSGTGKDTEAFF.